The next 22 T cell receptor beta chains were all read from a single sample in a study of blood T cell repertoires in COVID-19. Assay used: immunoSEQ multiplex PCR; TCRdb lists only in-frame clones, some missing. In the table there are under 50,000 clones, 91% of which are singletons. Material for sequencing was peripheral blood. Source of these receptors: a man aged 65 to 85 with active COVID-19.

CDR3 sequence (DNA): TGTGCCAGCAGCTTGGAAGGCCGGGACAGGGGACAATATACGCAGTATTTT. Translated: CASSLEGRDRGQYTQYF. The chain uses TRBV21-1 and TRBJ2-3; the table's TRBD1 call for D was not verified on the DNA. TRBV21-1 has pseudogene status. The length of the CDR3 is 17 residues.

The chain couples TRBV9 to TRBJ2-1; 9 bases agree with TRBD1. The ends lost 0 bases at V and 7 bases at J; junction bases unmatched: 8. Per germline, CDR1 SGDLS and CDR2 YYNGEE. This CDR3 region has 16 residues. CDR3 sequence (DNA): TGTGCCAGCAGCGTAGATCGACAGGGGGTTGATAATGAGCAGTTCTTC. Amino acids: CASSVDRQGVDNEQFF. Full variable domain (missing parts from reference TRBV9 and TRBJ2-1): DSGVTQTPKHLITATGQRVTLRCSPRSGDLSVYWYQQSLDQGLQFLIQYYNGEERAKGNILERFSAQQFPDLHSELNLSSLELGDSALYFCASSVDRQGVDNEQFFGPGTRLTVL.

This chain links TRBV5-1 with TRBJ1-4, with 7 bases fitting TRBD1. J gave up 6 bases and V 3 bases, and 11 bases lay outside the gene matches. From germline, CDR1 is SGHRS and CDR2 YFSETQ. CDR3 length: 16 amino acids. The CDR3 DNA follows: TGCGCCAGCAGCTACGGGGACAGCCGGAGTGATGAAAAACTGTTTTTT. It encodes CASSYGDSRSDEKLFF.

The rearrangement uses TRBV19 and TRBJ2-4, with TRBD2 matching 8 bases. Germline loops: CDR1 LNHDA, CDR2 SQIVND (reference sequence). The CDR3 contains 15 residues. The V segment lost 7 bases and the J segment 4 bases; nucleotides outside the gene matches: 9. The CDR3: CASKDGGARKNIQYF. Here the CDR3 DNA reads TGTGCCAGTAAGGACGGGGGGGCAAGGAAAAACATTCAGTACTTC.

The V gene is TRBV19, the J gene TRBJ2-3; no reliable D call. The CDR3 contains 14 residues. Germline assignment: CDR1 LNHDA and CDR2 SQIVND (reference sequence). With 4 bases removed from V and 1 base from J, the gap between germline ends came to 9 bases. The CDR3 spells CASSTVFGTDTQYF. CDR3 coding DNA: TGTGCCAGTAGTACAGTATTCGGCACAGATACGCAGTATTTT.

This chain uses TRBV7-9 with TRBJ1-4; 10 bases align to TRBD1. Germline V gene sequence: CDR1 SEHNR, CDR2 FQNEAQ (reference sequence). The CDR3 is 17 amino acids. Trimming removed 5 bases from V and 0 bases from J; junction bases left unmatched: 6. The CDR3 region has the DNA TGTGCCAGCAGCCCGGGACAGGGGCTGGCAACTAATGAAAAACTGTTTTTT. This gives the protein CASSPGQGLATNEKLFF.

The CDR3 nucleotides read TGTGCCAGCAGCAGGGAATATGGCTACACCTTC. It specifies CASSREYGYTF. V is TRBV6-5 and J is TRBJ1-2; weak D call: TRBD1 (5 bases). The V end lost 6 bases, the J end lost 5 bases, and 7 bases lay between the germline ends. The CDR3 runs 11 residues. Germline loops: CDR1 MNHEY, CDR2 SVGAGI.

The V call is TRBV11-2, the J call TRBJ1-1; perhaps TRBD1 as D (5 bases). Deletions cut 3 bases from V and 1 base from J, with 9 bases between. The CDR3 has 14 residues. Germline values: CDR1 SGHAT, CDR2 FQNNGV. CDR3 sequence: CASSFREKNTEAFF. DNA for the CDR3: TGTGCCAGCAGCTTCAGGGAAAAGAACACTGAAGCTTTCTTT.

The chain couples TRBV3-1 (or the pseudogene TRBV3-2) to TRBJ1-2; perhaps TRBD1 as D (6 bases). Germline CDR1 reads LGHDT; CDR2 reads YNNKEL (reference sequence). V was clipped by 0 bases and J by 5 bases, with 7 bases between them. The CDR3 is 13 amino acids. Here the CDR3 DNA reads TGTGCCAGCAGCCAAGAACAGGGATATGGCTACACCTTC. Amino acid sequence: CASSQEQGYGYTF.

The chain combines TRBV10-2 with TRBJ1-1, with 11 bases lining up with TRBD1. The V and J ends lost 7 bases and 5 bases, in that order; junction bases with no gene match: 3. CDR1 WSHSY and CDR2 SAAADI come from the germline V gene. The CDR3 loop spans 13 amino acids. CDR3 sequence reads: CASMGQGGTEAFF. The CDR3 DNA is TGCGCCAGCATGGGACAGGGGGGAACTGAAGCTTTCTTT.

The chain has TRBV10-3 and TRBJ2-2, with 8 bases fitting TRBD2. The CDR3 runs 17 residues. Per the germline V gene, CDR1 is ENHRY and CDR2 is SYGVKD. V dropped 0 bases and J dropped 7; count of bases not matched to a gene: 10. The CDR3 spells CAISESEGTRPRGELFF. The CDR3 DNA sequence: TGTGCCATCAGTGAGTCGGAGGGGACTAGGCCTCGCGGGGAGCTGTTTTTT.

The V gene is TRBV28, the J gene TRBJ1-1; 9 positions agree with TRBD1. Germline V gene lookup returns CDR1 MDHEN and CDR2 SYDVKM. The CDR3 runs 17 residues. V lost 4 bases to trimming and J lost 2 bases; unmatched junction nucleotides: 11. CDR3 protein: CASSSHDRGGVNTEAFF. The CDR3 DNA reads as TGTGCCAGCAGTTCCCATGACAGGGGGGGTGTCAACACTGAAGCTTTCTTT.

This sequence joins TRBV7-2 and TRBJ2-2; 7 positions match TRBD2. The CDR3 has 13 residues. Losses at the gene ends were 5 bases for V and 6 bases for J; bases not matched to a gene: 3. Germline loops: CDR1 SGHTA, CDR2 FQGNSA. The CDR3 loop reads CASSVLAPGELFF. CDR3 DNA: TGTGCCAGCAGCGTACTAGCGCCCGGGGAGCTGTTTTTT.

The gene calls are TRBV25-1 and TRBJ1-1, with D tentatively TRBD1 (5 bases). Trimming left V 1 base short and J 0 bases short, with 9 bases between. The CDR3 is 15 residues long. Germline V CDR1 and CDR2: MGHDK, SYGVNS. The CDR3, as DNA: TGTGCCAGCAGTGAATCGACCAGGGTGAACACTGAAGCTTTCTTT. Translation gives CASSESTRVNTEAFF.

This CDR3 reads CASSPGQGDGWGYTF. DNA of the CDR3: TGTGCCAGCAGTCCCGGACAGGGGGATGGCTGGGGCTACACCTTC. The chain uses TRBV28 and TRBJ1-2, with 10 bases identical to TRBD1. The V segment lost 5 bases and the J segment 8 bases; nucleotides outside the gene matches: 11. The CDR3 runs to 15 residues. The germline gives CDR1 MDHEN, CDR2 SYDVKM.

The chain employs TRBV28 and TRBJ2-3; the match to TRBD2 covers 11 bases. V shed 2 bases, J shed 3 bases, and the junction held 7 bases outside the gene matches. Germline V lookup: CDR1 MDHEN, CDR2 SYDVKM. CDR3 size: 17 residues. CDR3 in DNA: TGTGCCAGCAGTTTAGGAGGACTAGCGGGCGCAACAGATACGCAGTATTTT. It codes for CASSLGGLAGATDTQYF.

The chain uses TRBV2 and TRBJ2-7; D might be TRBD1 (5 bases). V shed 4 bases and J shed 0 bases, with 7 bases lying between them. Germline-derived CDR1 and CDR2 are SNHLY and FYNNEI. The CDR3 has 13 amino acids. The CDR3 DNA reads TGTGCCAGCAGTGTGCAGGGCTCCTACGAGCAGTACTTC. Translation gives CASSVQGSYEQYF.

The chain employs TRBV3-1 (or the pseudogene TRBV3-2) and TRBJ2-2; D not resolved. There are 11 residues in the CDR3. Germline values: CDR1 LGHDT, CDR2 YNNKEL (reference sequence). V was trimmed by 2 bases and J by 11 bases, leaving 6 bases between them. This CDR3 reads CASSQLGELFF. The CDR3 DNA sequence: TGTGCCAGCAGCCAACTAGGAGAGCTGTTTTTT.

The chain recombines TRBV4-2 with TRBJ2-1, with 11 positions matching TRBD2. The germline CDR1 and CDR2 sequences are LGHNA and YNFKEQ. This CDR3 has 17 amino acids. Trimming cost V 4 bases and J 0 bases; bases outside gene matches: 5. The CDR3 sequence: CASSPRLAGGSYNEQFF. CDR3 coding DNA: TGTGCCAGCAGCCCCCGTCTAGCGGGGGGCTCCTACAATGAGCAGTTCTTC.

This chain links TRBV6-5 with TRBJ2-1, with D possibly TRBD1 on 5 matching bases. V shed 6 bases and J shed 4 bases, with 16 bases lying between them. The CDR3 covers 15 residues. CDR1 and CDR2 from the germline V gene are MNHEY and SVGAGI. The CDR3 region has the DNA TGTGCCAGCAGCCTACAGCAGGGTTCATACAATGAGCAGTTCTTC. Protein: CASSLQQGSYNEQFF.

The CDR3 here is CASRRQGSFSSPLHF. CDR3 DNA: TGTGCCAGCAGGCGACAGGGTTCCTTTAGTTCACCCCTCCACTTT. The gene calls are TRBV6-5 and TRBJ1-6; 7 bases agree with TRBD1. Unmatched junction bases numbered 11, after V lost 6 bases and J lost 9 bases. The CDR3 is 15 residues long. Germline V gene data show CDR1 as MNHEY and CDR2 as SVGAGI.

The chain joins TRBV5-1 to TRBJ1-1; D not resolved. The CDR3 consists of 15 residues. With 0 bases removed from V and 4 bases from J, the gap between germline ends came to 13 bases. The germline CDR1 and CDR2 sequences are SGHRS and YFSETQ. CDR3 in DNA: TGCGCCAGCAGCTTGGCCGGTAGGGCGGGCACTGAAGCTTTCTTT. Its translation is CASSLAGRAGTEAFF.